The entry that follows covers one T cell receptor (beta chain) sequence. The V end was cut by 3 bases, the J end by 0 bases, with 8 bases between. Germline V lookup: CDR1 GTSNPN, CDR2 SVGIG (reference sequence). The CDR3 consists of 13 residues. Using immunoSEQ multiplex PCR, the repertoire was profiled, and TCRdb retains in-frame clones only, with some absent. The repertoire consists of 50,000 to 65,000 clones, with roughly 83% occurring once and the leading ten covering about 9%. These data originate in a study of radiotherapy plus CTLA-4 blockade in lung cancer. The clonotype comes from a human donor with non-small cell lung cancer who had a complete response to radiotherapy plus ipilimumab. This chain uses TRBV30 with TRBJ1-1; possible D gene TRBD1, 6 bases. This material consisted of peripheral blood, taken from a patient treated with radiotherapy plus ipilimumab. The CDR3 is CAWRDSLNTEAFF. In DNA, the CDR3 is TGTGCCTGGAGGGACAGCTTGAACACTGAAGCTTTCTTT.